A selection of T cell receptor beta chains follows, all from one sample in a study of T cells in Graves' hyperthyroidism and ophthalmopathy. TCRdb processed the multiplex PCR reads anew with MiXCR; each CDR3 protein has one entry. The data show 600,000 to 900,000 distinct CDR3 sequences, about 16% seen once. Sequencing was performed on blood. These receptors originate from a man aged 18-30 years with Graves' hyperthyroidism. Both conserved end residues are part of each CDR3. D genes are given only for firm matches. Clone size is shown for a subset of rows, as once, few, many or a class of expanded clone.

v_call,j_call,clone_size,d_call,cdr3_nt,cdr3_aa
TRBV9,TRBJ2-6,few,TRBD1,TGTGCCAGCAGCGTTGGACAGGGATCCTTCTCTGGGGCCAACGTCCTGACTTTC,CASSVGQGSFSGANVLTF
TRBV4-1,TRBJ1-1,.,.,TGCGCCAGCAGCCAGCGTCTAGACTTGAACACTGAAGCTTTCTTT,CASSQRLDLNTEAFF
TRBV2,TRBJ2-1,many,TRBD2,TGTGCCAGCAGTGAAGCGCGGGAGGGCGGGGAGGATGAGCAGTTCTTC,CASSEAREGGEDEQFF
TRBV12-3/TRBV12-4,TRBJ2-7,.,.,TGTGCCAGCAGAGACGGGTTAGGGACCTACGAGCAGTACTTC,CASRDGLGTYEQYF
TRBV12-3/TRBV12-4,TRBJ2-2,many,.,TGTGCCAGCAGTTTTCCTGGAACGAACACCGGGGAGCTGTTTTTT,CASSFPGTNTGELFF
TRBV7-9,TRBJ2-2,few,.,TGTGCCAGCAGCTTAAGTTATAGGCAGCCGAACACCGGGGAGCTGTTTTTT,CASSLSYRQPNTGELFF
TRBV28,TRBJ2-4,many,.,TGTGCCAGCAGTTTTACGGGGCCAGCCAAAAACATTCAGTACTTC,CASSFTGPAKNIQYF
TRBV6-2/TRBV6-3,TRBJ2-5,.,.,TGTGCCAGCAGTCCCCTGGGAGCCTACCAAGAGACCCAGTACTTC,CASSPLGAYQETQYF
TRBV2,TRBJ1-6,many,.,TGTGCCAGCATTATTGGGTCCCATTCACCCCTCCACTTT,CASIIGSHSPLHF
TRBV12-3/TRBV12-4,TRBJ2-3,.,TRBD2,TGTGCCAGCTCAACGCGACTAGCGGGAGGGGGAGGCACAGATACGCAGTATTTT,CASSTRLAGGGGTDTQYF
TRBV6-1,TRBJ2-1,many,TRBD2,TGTGCCAGCAGTGATGGCCTAGCGGGAAGGTTCAATGAGCAGTTCTTC,CASSDGLAGRFNEQFF
TRBV27,TRBJ2-5,.,TRBD2,TGTGCCAGCAATACCGGGAGCGGGAGAGAAGAGACCCAGTACTTC,CASNTGSGREETQYF
TRBV11-2,TRBJ2-5,.,.,TGTGCCAGCAGCCCGAGTGGGTCCTGGGAGACCCAGTACTTC,CASSPSGSWETQYF
TRBV2,TRBJ1-6,many,.,TGTGCCAGCAGTGGGGGGGCAGGGAATTCACCCCTCCACTTT,CASSGGAGNSPLHF
TRBV4-3,TRBJ2-7,few,.,TGCGCCAGCAGCCCCGAAGGGGGGGGGTACGAGCAGTACTTC,CASSPEGGGYEQYF
TRBV20-1,TRBJ2-1,.,TRBD2,TGCAGTGCTTCCCAGCGGGAGGGGTACAATGAGCAGTTCTTC,CSASQREGYNEQFF
TRBV6-2/TRBV6-3,TRBJ2-4,many,TRBD2,TGTGCCAGCAGTCGCGGACTAGTGGCCAAAAACATTCAGTACTTC,CASSRGLVAKNIQYF
TRBV10-3,TRBJ1-1,.,.,TGTGCCATCGGGAAAGTTATGAACACTGAAGCTTTCTTT,CAIGKVMNTEAFF
TRBV2,TRBJ2-7,.,.,TGTGCCAGCAGTGAAGCGCATGATGGGGAGCCTCTCGAGCAGTACTTC,CASSEAHDGEPLEQYF
TRBV20-1,TRBJ1-1,few,.,TGCAGGGCCGTAGGGGGGTACACTGAAGCTTTCTTT,CRAVGGYTEAFF
TRBV11-2,TRBJ2-3,many,TRBD2,TGTGCCAGCAGCGGGGGACTAGCGGAGAGCACAGATACGCAGTATTTT,CASSGGLAESTDTQYF
TRBV7-9,TRBJ2-7,many,TRBD1,TGTGCCAGCAGCCCCCGGGACAGCCATTACGAGCAGTACTTC,CASSPRDSHYEQYF
TRBV4-2,TRBJ2-3,.,TRBD2,TGTGCCAGCAGCCAAGCACTAGCGGGAGGGCCTGATACGCAGTATTTT,CASSQALAGGPDTQYF
TRBV4-2,TRBJ1-1,.,.,TGTGCCAGCAGCCCCTTACAGGCGTCTACTGAAGCTTTCTTT,CASSPLQASTEAFF
TRBV20-1,TRBJ2-7,.,.,TGCAGTGCTCGGGGACTCTTGATTGGGGAGCAGTACTTC,CSARGLLIGEQYF
TRBV5-4,TRBJ2-1,many,.,TGTGCCAGCAGCACCCAGAAGTGGGGTGAGCAGTTCTTC,CASSTQKWGEQFF
TRBV7-6,TRBJ1-4,.,TRBD1,TGTGCCAGCAGCCAGGACAGGGGGGTGGCTGAAAAACTGTTTTTT,CASSQDRGVAEKLFF
TRBV28,TRBJ2-5,many,.,TGTGCCAGCAGTTCCGGACAAAGACAAGAGACCCAGTACTTC,CASSSGQRQETQYF
TRBV28,TRBJ2-1,many,.,TGTGCCAGCAGTCCATTTCGGACAGACAATGAGCAGTTCTTC,CASSPFRTDNEQFF
TRBV10-3,TRBJ2-6,many,TRBD1,TGTGCCATCAGTGGTACAGGGGGCGGCGTCAACGTCCTGACTTTC,CAISGTGGGVNVLTF
TRBV15,TRBJ2-7,many,TRBD1,TGTGCCACCAGCAGAGAGACAGGGTTCTACGAGCAGTACTTC,CATSRETGFYEQYF
TRBV28,TRBJ1-6,many,.,TGTGCCAGCAGTTTGTTCACAGCCGGGTTGGAGTCACCCCTCCACTTT,CASSLFTAGLESPLHF
TRBV12-3/TRBV12-4,TRBJ1-2,many,.,TGTGCCAGCAGTTTCTCCACCGTCCGGGACGACTATGGCTACACCTTC,CASSFSTVRDDYGYTF
TRBV5-1,TRBJ2-2,.,.,TGCGCCAGCAGCTTGGAGCAGGGGAACACCGGGGAGCTGTTTTTT,CASSLEQGNTGELFF
TRBV10-3,TRBJ1-1,many,.,TGTGCCATCCAACTGAGATTCCGGGCTGAAGCTTTCTTT,CAIQLRFRAEAFF
TRBV7-3,TRBJ2-7,many,TRBD2,TGTGCCAGCAGCCCCGGGGAGGGGCTCGAGCAGTACTTC,CASSPGEGLEQYF
TRBV19,TRBJ2-2,.,TRBD1,TGTGCCAGTAGTACCTACAGGGGGATTGGGACCGGGGAGCTGTTTTTT,CASSTYRGIGTGELFF
TRBV5-5,TRBJ1-5,.,TRBD1,TGTGCCAGCAGCGCCGGGACAGGGAGGGCCAATCAGCCCCAGCATTTT,CASSAGTGRANQPQHF
TRBV27,TRBJ2-2,.,TRBD1,TGTGCCAGCAGTTACAGGGGGCCGTCTTACACCGGGGAGCTGTTTTTT,CASSYRGPSYTGELFF
TRBV14,TRBJ2-7,many,TRBD2,TGTGCCAGCAGCCCCCTCGCCGGGCGGGGGGGATCCTACGAGCAGTACTTC,CASSPLAGRGGSYEQYF
TRBV10-3,TRBJ2-2,many,TRBD1,TGTGCCATCAGAGGGACAGGGGGCAACACCGGGGAGCTGTTTTTT,CAIRGTGGNTGELFF
TRBV27,TRBJ1-4,few,TRBD1,TGTGCCAGCAGATACAGGGGATTCGGGGAAAAACTGTTTTTT,CASRYRGFGEKLFF